This entry lists 18 T cell receptor beta chains sequenced from one sample in a study of blood T cells in healthy people across ages. Alongside a J-beta primer mix, a sample-barcoded 5' primer served in a second PCR lasting roughly 7 to 12 cycles. TCRdb analysed the 5' RACE reads with MiXCR anew, one entry per CDR3 protein. The sample yields roughly 1.5 million distinct CDR3 sequences, 40% to 45% seen once. Sequencing was carried out using blood. The receptors stem from a woman under 30 in good health.

V is TRBV7-3 and J is TRBJ2-3, with D perhaps being TRBD1 or TRBD2 (5 bases each). Germline CDR1 and CDR2: SGHTA and FQGTGA. The CDR3 is 14 residues long. V lost 5 bases and J lost 2, with 11 bases in between. CDR3 residues: CASSPGPFTDTQYF. In nucleotides, the CDR3 is TGTGCCAGCAGCCCGGGACCATTCACAGATACGCAGTATTTT. Drawing the rest from reference TRBV7-3 and TRBJ2-3, the complete variable domain is GAGVSQTPSNKVTEKGKYVELRCDPISGHTALYWYRQSLGQGPEFLIYFQGTGAADDSGLPNDRFFAVRPEGSVSTLKIQRTERGDSAVYLCASSPGPFTDTQYFGPGTRLTVL.

This clonotype came up a few times. This chain connects TRBV29-1 to TRBJ2-3; D gene unclear. V dropped 3 bases and J dropped 0 bases, with 10 bases sitting between them. Germline V CDR1 and CDR2: SQVTM, ANQGSEA. The CDR3 length is 14 residues. The CDR3 sequence: CSVDHVPSTDTQYF. DNA of the CDR3: TGCAGCGTTGATCATGTACCTAGCACAGATACGCAGTATTTT.

The V call is TRBV20-1, the J call TRBJ2-1, with 11 bases that match TRBD2. The CDR3 spans 18 residues. Germline V lookup: CDR1 DFQATT, CDR2 SNEGSKA (reference sequence). V was clipped by 4 bases and J by 5 bases; unmatched bases: 16. CDR3 DNA: TGCAGTGCTAACTCCGGGACTAGCGGTCTCCGGGGGGACAATGAGCAGTTCTTC. The encoded protein is CSANSGTSGLRGDNEQFF.

The sample holds a few counts of this clonotype. This chain connects TRBV11-2 to TRBJ2-5, with D possibly matching TRBD1 (6 bases). The CDR3 covers 13 residues. The germline V gene has CDR1 SGHAT and CDR2 FQNNGV. Trimming stripped 5 bases from V and 9 bases from J, with 16 bases between. In nucleotides, the CDR3 is TGTGCCAGCAGCCCTTGGACAGTAAAGGCCCAGTACTTC. It codes for CASSPWTVKAQYF.

The chain joins TRBV12-3 or TRBV12-4 to TRBJ2-3; 7 bases align to TRBD1. The CDR3 length is 14 residues. Losses at the gene ends were 7 bases for V and 2 bases for J; bases not matched to a gene: 6. The CDR3, as DNA: TGTGCCAGCACCCGGACAGGAAACACAGATACGCAGTATTTT. Amino acids: CASTRTGNTDTQYF.

The rearrangement joins TRBV28 to TRBJ1-2; 8 bases align to TRBD1. Germline assignment: CDR1 MDHEN and CDR2 SYDVKM. Trimming cost V 6 bases and J 7 bases; bases outside gene matches: 16. The CDR3 extends over 16 amino acids. The CDR3 is CASRIPGRTGLGGYTF. Here the CDR3 DNA reads TGTGCCAGCAGGATACCGGGACGGACAGGGTTAGGTGGCTACACCTTC.

V gene TRBV7-2 combines with J gene TRBJ1-5; TRBD1 matches at 8 bases. This CDR3 spans 15 amino acids. V shed 3 bases and J 5 bases; nucleotides not matched to a gene: 6. The V gene's germline CDR1 is SGHTA and CDR2 FQGNSA. As DNA, the CDR3 is TGTGCCAGCAGCTTCGACAGGGGAAATGATCAGCCCCAGCATTTT. Its translation is CASSFDRGNDQPQHF.

This rearrangement joins TRBV7-6 to TRBJ2-1; 11 bases align to TRBD1. The CDR3 covers 15 residues. Germline CDR1 and CDR2: SGHVS and FNYEAQ. V lost 3 bases to trimming and J lost 8 bases; unmatched junction nucleotides: 6. The CDR3 bases are TGTGCCAGCAGCTTCGGACAGGGGGCCGGCTATGAGCAGTTCTTC. It yields the protein CASSFGQGAGYEQFF. The full variable domain, completed using reference TRBV7-6 and TRBJ2-1, is GAGVSQSPRYKVTKRGQDVALRCDPISGHVSLYWYRQALGQGPEFLTYFNYEAQQDKSGLPNDRFSAERPEGSISTLTIQRTEQRDSAMYRCASSFGQGAGYEQFFGPGTRLTVL.

This clonotype turned up a few times. V usage is TRBV20-1 and J usage is TRBJ1-4; 7 bases match TRBD1. The CDR3 extends over 14 amino acids. Germline CDR1 reads DFQATT; CDR2 reads SNEGSKA (reference sequence). The junction had 4 bases not matched to a gene; V was cut back by 4 bases and J by 2 bases. CDR3 residues: CSATPTGTNEKLFF. CDR3 nucleotide sequence: TGCAGTGCTACCCCGACAGGGACTAATGAAAAACTGTTTTTT.

As for this clonotype: With a much larger clone just one base away, this may be a read error. The chain recombines TRBV20-1 with TRBJ1-1; 9 bases match TRBD1. This CDR3 comprises 15 residues. Germline CDR1 reads DFQATT; CDR2 reads SNEGSKA (reference sequence). The V gene end was trimmed by 0 bases and the J gene end by 11 bases; junction bases not matched to a gene: 13. For the CDR3, the DNA is TGCAGTGCTAGAGAGCCCGGGACAGGGACTTCAGGGGCTTTCTTT. It codes for CSAREPGTGTSGAFF.

The CDR3 coding sequence is TGTGCCAGCAGCCAACCGGGACAGGTCCTATCTTACACCTTC. Encoded protein: CASSQPGQVLSYTF. The J gene is TRBJ1-2, the V gene TRBV7-2, with 8 bases lining up with TRBD1. The V and J ends lost 5 bases and 11 bases, in that order; junction bases with no gene match: 13. There are 14 residues in the CDR3. Looked up from germline, CDR1 is SGHTA and CDR2 is FQGNSA.

This sequence joins TRBV9 and TRBJ2-3, with TRBD2 identical over 7 bases. This CDR3 spans 15 amino acids. The V gene's germline CDR1 is SGDLS and CDR2 YYNGEE. J lost 3 bases, V lost 5 bases, and 9 bases had no gene match. The CDR3: CASSRRAGETDTQYF. In nucleotides, the CDR3 is TGTGCCAGCAGTCGACGGGCGGGAGAAACAGATACGCAGTATTTT.

This chain joins TRBV12-3 or TRBV12-4 and TRBJ2-5; 8 bases line up with TRBD1. The DNA matches TRBJ2-7 better at its end, which makes the J call doubtful. The CDR3 runs to 15 residues. For the CDR3, the DNA is TGTGCCAGCAGTCCAGGACAGGGCCCCGTCTACGAGCAGTACTTC. It yields the protein CASSPGQGPVYEQYF.

This clonotype was seen only a few times. The V and J genes are TRBV2 and TRBJ2-7, with unresolved D. The J call may be in error: the DNA end matches TRBJ2-4 better. Per germline, CDR1 SNHLY and CDR2 FYNNEI. This CDR3 comprises 14 residues. The CDR3 spells CASSEKKGSDIQYF. The CDR3, as DNA: TGTGCCAGCAGTGAAAAGAAGGGTTCGGACATTCAGTACTTC.

This clonotype was seen a few times. J is TRBJ1-1 and V is TRBV6-5, with 7 bases identical to TRBD1. CDR1 MNHEY and CDR2 SVGAGI come from the germline V gene. V trimming: 5 bases; J trimming: 2 bases; junction bases outside the gene matches: 5. The CDR3 has 14 residues. The CDR3 sequence: CASSHRTGNTEAFF. The CDR3 DNA reads TGTGCCAGCAGTCACCGGACAGGAAACACTGAAGCTTTCTTT.

In this sample, this clonotype turned up a few times. CDR3 sequence (DNA): TGTGCCACGGGGGCACTCTTAGAGCTCTACGAGCAGTACTTC. It encodes CATGALLELYEQYF. V gene TRBV10-3 combines with J gene TRBJ2-4; D could derive from TRBD1 or TRBD2 (6 bases each). The J call is in doubt because the DNA end fits TRBJ2-7 better. CDR3 length equals 14 residues. CDR1 and CDR2 from the germline V gene are ENHRY and SYGVKD.

This clonotype was seen a few times. The chain recombines TRBV7-9 with TRBJ1-2; D not resolved. Germline V CDR1 and CDR2: SEHNR, FQNEAQ (reference sequence). V lost 5 bases to trimming and J lost 7 bases, with 11 bases between them. The CDR3 runs 12 residues. In DNA form, the CDR3 reads TGTGCCAGCAGCCCCCTAACACGTGGCTACACCTTC. Its protein is CASSPLTRGYTF.

V usage is TRBV6-5 and J usage is TRBJ1-6; D is unclear. CDR1 is MNHEY, CDR2 SVGAGI, per germline. The CDR3 is 15 amino acids. V lost 2 bases and J 10 bases, leaving 15 bases between the germline ends. CDR3 sequence: CASSYGQRRQSPLHF. As DNA, the CDR3 is TGTGCCAGCAGTTACGGGCAGAGAAGGCAATCACCCCTCCACTTT.